The 9 T cell receptor beta chains given below trace back to one sample, sequenced in a study of Graves' ophthalmopathy and Graves' hyperthyroidism. Amplified TCR beta CDR3 regions were obtained using RNA transcripts as template. RT-PCR with HTBI primers came first, then second-round multiplex PCR. TCRdb recomputed calls from the multiplex PCR reads with MiXCR, one row per CDR3 protein. The sample contains some 1.1 million distinct CDR3 sequences, less than 45% of which appear only once. Sample: peripheral blood or thyroid tissue (not recorded which). These receptors were collected from an adult man with Graves' hyperthyroidism.

This rearrangement joins TRBV10-3 to TRBJ2-5; no clear D. Looked up from germline, CDR1 is ENHRY and CDR2 is SYGVKD. The germline V and J ends were trimmed by 4 bases and 3 bases, with 12 bases remaining between them. There are 14 residues in the CDR3. CDR3 DNA sequence: TGTGCCATCAGTGCGGGTCAGGCGAAAGAGACCCAGTACTTC. Its protein product is CAISAGQAKETQYF.

The chain employs TRBV2 and TRBJ2-7; 14 bases map to TRBD2. Germline trimming cut 6 bases from V and 2 bases from J; bases unmatched to any gene: 18. Germline lookup yields CDR1 SNHLY and CDR2 FYNNEI. There are 20 residues in the CDR3. CDR3 sequence (DNA): TGTGCCAGCAGGTCAACTCCGGGACTAGCGGGAGTTGAGCATCCCTACGAGCAGTACTTC. It encodes CASRSTPGLAGVEHPYEQYF.

This chain uses TRBV20-1 with TRBJ2-2; no clear D gene. The length of the CDR3 is 13 residues. V lost 2 bases, J lost 6 bases, and 10 bases lay in between. CDR1 and CDR2 (germline): DFQATT, SNEGSKA (reference sequence). The CDR3 DNA follows: TGCAGTGCTAGACGGTTGACCGCCGGGGAGCTGTTTTTT. Translated: CSARRLTAGELFF.

The rearrangement links TRBV30 to TRBJ1-2, with D unclear. The V end lost 1 base, the J end lost 0 bases, and 6 bases lay between the germline ends. Germline-derived CDR1 and CDR2 are GTSNPN and SVGIG (reference sequence). The CDR3 loop spans 13 amino acids. CDR3 nucleotide sequence: TGTGCCTGGAGTGAGGTGGCTAACTATGGCTACACCTTC. It translates to CAWSEVANYGYTF. Based on the CDR3 plus reference TRBV30 and TRBJ1-2, the full variable domain is SQTIHQWPATLVQPVGSPLSLECTVEGTSNPNLYWYRQAAGRGLQLLFYSVGIGQISSEVPQNLSASRPQDRQFILSSKKLLLSDSGFYLCAWSEVANYGYTFGSGTRLTVV.

This clonotype turned up a few times. This rearrangement joins TRBV5-1 to TRBJ2-3; tentatively, D is TRBD1 (6 bases). Germline loops: CDR1 SGHRS, CDR2 YFSETQ. With 0 bases removed from V and 2 bases from J, the gap between germline ends came to 10 bases. This CDR3 contains 15 residues. For the CDR3, the DNA is TGCGCCAGCAGCTTGGGGCAGGGGCCCACAGATACGCAGTATTTT. Its protein product is CASSLGQGPTDTQYF.

This clonotype was observed many times. V usage is TRBV7-9 and J usage is TRBJ2-7, with 8 bases fitting TRBD1. The CDR3 covers 14 residues. V trimming: 3 bases; J trimming: 3 bases; junction bases outside the gene matches: 4. Per the germline V gene, CDR1 is SEHNR and CDR2 is FQNEAQ (reference sequence). The DNA for the CDR3 is TGTGCCAGCAGCTTCACAGGGGGAGGCTACGAGCAGTACTTC. Protein product: CASSFTGGGYEQYF.

This clonotype was seen ten or more times. The chain uses TRBV2 and TRBJ2-5; 10 bases fit TRBD1. Germline lookup yields CDR1 SNHLY and CDR2 FYNNEI. This CDR3 is 16 amino acids long. J lost 5 bases, V lost 4 bases, and 10 bases had no gene match. CDR3 amino acids: CASSVGPGQGQETQYF. The CDR3 DNA follows: TGTGCCAGCAGTGTAGGACCGGGACAGGGGCAGGAGACCCAGTACTTC.

This clonotype was counted many times. The V gene is TRBV5-1, the J gene TRBJ1-1; D is ambiguous. Between the trimmed V and J ends, which lost 0 bases and 7 bases, there was a span of 10 bases. CDR3 length: 13 residues. Germline CDR1 reads SGHRS; CDR2 reads YFSETQ. The CDR3 loop is CASSLGTASEAFF. The CDR3 DNA is TGCGCCAGCAGCTTGGGGACGGCAAGTGAAGCTTTCTTT.

This clonotype was observed at least ten times. The genes are TRBV19 and TRBJ1-5; 7 positions match TRBD1. In germline, CDR1 is LNHDA, CDR2 SQIVND (reference sequence). J lost 13 bases, V lost 4 bases, and 4 bases had no gene match. The length of the CDR3 is 11 residues. The CDR3 nucleotides are TGTGCCAGTAGTACGGGGACAGATCAGCATTTT. This sequence encodes CASSTGTDQHF.